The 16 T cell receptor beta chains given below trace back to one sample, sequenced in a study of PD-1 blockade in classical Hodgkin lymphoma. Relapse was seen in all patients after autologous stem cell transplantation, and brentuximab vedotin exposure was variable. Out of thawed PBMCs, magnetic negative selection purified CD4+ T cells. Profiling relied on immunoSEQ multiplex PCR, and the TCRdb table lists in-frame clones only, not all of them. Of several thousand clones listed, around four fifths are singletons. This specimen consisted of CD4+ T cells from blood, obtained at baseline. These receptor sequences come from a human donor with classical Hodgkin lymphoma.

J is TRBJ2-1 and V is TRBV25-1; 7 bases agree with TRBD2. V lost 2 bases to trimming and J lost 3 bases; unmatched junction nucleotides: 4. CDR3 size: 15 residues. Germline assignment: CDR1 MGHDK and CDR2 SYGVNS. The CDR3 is CASSEPSGVYNEQFF. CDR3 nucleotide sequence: TGTGCCAGCAGTGAACCTAGCGGAGTCTACAATGAGCAGTTCTTC. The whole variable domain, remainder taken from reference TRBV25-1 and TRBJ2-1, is EADIYQTPRYLVIGTGKKITLECSQTMGHDKMYWYQQDPGMELHLIHYSYGVNSTEKGDLSSESTVSRIRTEHFPLTLESARPSHTSQYLCASSEPSGVYNEQFFGPGTRLTVL.

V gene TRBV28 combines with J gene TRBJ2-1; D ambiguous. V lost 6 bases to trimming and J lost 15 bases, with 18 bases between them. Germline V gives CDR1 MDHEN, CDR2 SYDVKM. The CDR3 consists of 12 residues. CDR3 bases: TGTGCCAGCAGCTCGATAGCCTATCAGCGGTTCTTC. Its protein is CASSSIAYQRFF.

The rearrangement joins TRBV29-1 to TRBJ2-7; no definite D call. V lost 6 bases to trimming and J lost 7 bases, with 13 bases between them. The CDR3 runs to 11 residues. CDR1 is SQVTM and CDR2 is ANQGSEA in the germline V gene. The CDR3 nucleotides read TGCAGCGTAGCCGATAATAGGGAGCAGTACTTC. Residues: CSVADNREQYF.

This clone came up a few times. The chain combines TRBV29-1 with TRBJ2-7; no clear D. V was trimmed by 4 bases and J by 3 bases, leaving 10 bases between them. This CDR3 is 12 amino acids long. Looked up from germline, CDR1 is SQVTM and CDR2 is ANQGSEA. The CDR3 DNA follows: TGCAGCGTTGTGTCTAGTCGCTACGAGCAGTACTTC. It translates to CSVVSSRYEQYF.

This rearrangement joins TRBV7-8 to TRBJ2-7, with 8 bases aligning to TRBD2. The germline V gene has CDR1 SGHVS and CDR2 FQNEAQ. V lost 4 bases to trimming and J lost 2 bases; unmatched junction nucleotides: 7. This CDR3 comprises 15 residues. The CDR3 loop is CASSSGLARAYEQYF. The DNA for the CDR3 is TGTGCCAGCAGCTCAGGACTAGCCAGGGCCTACGAGCAGTACTTC.

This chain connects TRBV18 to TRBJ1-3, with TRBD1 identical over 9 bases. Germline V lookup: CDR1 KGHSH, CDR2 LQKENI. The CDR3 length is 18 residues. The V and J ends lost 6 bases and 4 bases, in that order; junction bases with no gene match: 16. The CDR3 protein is CASSHLGGQGRRGNTIYF. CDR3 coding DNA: TGTGCCAGCTCCCACCTCGGGGGACAGGGAAGGAGAGGAAACACCATATATTTT.

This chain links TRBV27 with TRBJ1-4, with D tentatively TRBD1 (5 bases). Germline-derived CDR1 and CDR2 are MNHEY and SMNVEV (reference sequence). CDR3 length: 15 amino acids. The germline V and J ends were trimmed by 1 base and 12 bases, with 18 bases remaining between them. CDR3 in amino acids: CASSLYSGTAMELFF. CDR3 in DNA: TGTGCCAGCAGTTTATATTCAGGGACGGCGATGGAACTGTTTTTT.

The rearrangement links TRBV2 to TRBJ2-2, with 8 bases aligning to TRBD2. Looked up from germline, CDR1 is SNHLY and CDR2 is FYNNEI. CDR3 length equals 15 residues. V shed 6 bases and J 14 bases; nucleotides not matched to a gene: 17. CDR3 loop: CASREIAGPGFLLFF. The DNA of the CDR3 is TGTGCCAGCAGAGAAATAGCGGGACCTGGTTTTTTACTGTTTTTT. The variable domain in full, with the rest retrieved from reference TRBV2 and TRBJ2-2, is EPEVTQTPSHQVTQMGQEVILRCVPISNHLYFYWYRQILGQKVEFLVSFYNNEISEKSEIFDDQFSVERPDGSNFTLKIRSTKLEDSAMYFCASREIAGPGFLLFFGEGSRLTVL.

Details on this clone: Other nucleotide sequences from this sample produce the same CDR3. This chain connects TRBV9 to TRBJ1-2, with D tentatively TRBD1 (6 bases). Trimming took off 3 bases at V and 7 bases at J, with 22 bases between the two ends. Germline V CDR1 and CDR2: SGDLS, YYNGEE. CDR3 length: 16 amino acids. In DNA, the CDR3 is TGTGCCAGCAGCGCCGTCTCCGGGACAAGAGGCAGTGGCTACACCTTC. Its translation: CASSAVSGTRGSGYTF.

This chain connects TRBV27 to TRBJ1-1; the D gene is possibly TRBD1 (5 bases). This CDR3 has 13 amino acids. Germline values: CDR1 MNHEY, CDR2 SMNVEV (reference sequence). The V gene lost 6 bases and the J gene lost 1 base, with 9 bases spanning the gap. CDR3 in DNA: TGTGCCAGCAGGAGACAGCAGAACACTGAAGCTTTCTTT. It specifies CASRRQQNTEAFF.

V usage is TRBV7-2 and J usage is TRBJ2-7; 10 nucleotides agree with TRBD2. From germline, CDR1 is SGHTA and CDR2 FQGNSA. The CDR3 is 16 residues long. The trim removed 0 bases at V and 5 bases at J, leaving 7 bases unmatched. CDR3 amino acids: CASSLASLAGVHEQYF. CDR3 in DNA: TGTGCCAGCAGCTTAGCGTCCCTAGCGGGAGTCCACGAGCAGTACTTC.

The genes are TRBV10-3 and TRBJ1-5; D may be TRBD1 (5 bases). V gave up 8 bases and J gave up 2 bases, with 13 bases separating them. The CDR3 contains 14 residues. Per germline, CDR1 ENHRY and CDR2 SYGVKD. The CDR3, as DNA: TGTGCCATCTCGAGTCAGGGCGGCAATCAGCCCCAGCATTTT. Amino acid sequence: CAISSQGGNQPQHF.

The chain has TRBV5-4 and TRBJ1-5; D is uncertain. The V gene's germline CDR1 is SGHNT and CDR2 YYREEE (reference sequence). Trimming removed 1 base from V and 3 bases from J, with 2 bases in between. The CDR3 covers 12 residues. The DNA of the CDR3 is TGTGCCAGCAGCTTGAACAATCAGCCCCAGCATTTT. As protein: CASSLNNQPQHF.

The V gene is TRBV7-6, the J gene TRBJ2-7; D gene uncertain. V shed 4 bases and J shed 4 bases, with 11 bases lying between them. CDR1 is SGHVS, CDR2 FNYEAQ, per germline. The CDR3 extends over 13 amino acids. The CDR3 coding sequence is TGTGCCAGCAGCTCCTTAGGTTGGTACGAGCAGTACTTC. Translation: CASSSLGWYEQYF.

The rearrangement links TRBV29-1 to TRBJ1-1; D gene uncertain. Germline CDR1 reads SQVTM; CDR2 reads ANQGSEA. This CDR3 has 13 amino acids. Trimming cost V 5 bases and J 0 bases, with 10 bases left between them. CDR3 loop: CSVTRLMNTEAFF. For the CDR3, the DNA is TGCAGCGTTACTCGACTAATGAACACTGAAGCTTTCTTT. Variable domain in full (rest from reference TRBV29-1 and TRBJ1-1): SAVISQKPSRDICQRGTSLTIQCQVDSQVTMMFWYRQQPGQSLTLIATANQGSEATYESGFVIDKFPISRPNLTFSTLTVSNMSPEDSSIYLCSVTRLMNTEAFFGQGTRLTVV.

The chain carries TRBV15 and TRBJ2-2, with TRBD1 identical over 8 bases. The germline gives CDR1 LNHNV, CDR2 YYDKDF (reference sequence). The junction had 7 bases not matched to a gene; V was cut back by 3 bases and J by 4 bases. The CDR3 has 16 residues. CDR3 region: CATSSLRGRTTGELFF. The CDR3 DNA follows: TGTGCCACCAGCAGTCTCAGGGGGCGGACCACCGGGGAGCTGTTTTTT. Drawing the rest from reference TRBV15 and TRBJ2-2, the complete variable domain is DAMVIQNPRYQVTQFGKPVTLSCSQTLNHNVMYWYQQKSSQAPKLLFHYYDKDFNNEADTPDNFQSRRPNTSFCFLDIRSPGLGDTAMYLCATSSLRGRTTGELFFGEGSRLTVL.